The 26 T cell receptor beta chains presented below share a single source sample, sequenced in a study of beta chain features in type 1 diabetes. Every isolated RNA sample was fully reverse transcribed, so sequencing captured expressed TCRB transcripts. The protocol was immunoSEQ multiplex PCR, while the TCRdb copy is restricted to in-frame clones and leaves out a portion. The table lists 350,000 to 450,000 clones, more than 11% of them singletons. Sample: naive CD4+ T cells from blood. The receptors shown here come from a man aged 25-45 years in good health.

The chain joins TRBV2 to TRBJ2-7; no firm D call. Germline CDR1 is SNHLY and CDR2 is FYNNEI. This CDR3 contains 14 residues. Trimming cost V 4 bases and J 0 bases, with 10 bases left between them. CDR3 nucleotide sequence: TGTGCCAGCAGTGGGGCGGCCCTCTCCTACGAGCAGTACTTC. It translates to CASSGAALSYEQYF.

V usage is TRBV27 and J usage is TRBJ2-1; a weak D match, TRBD2 (6 bases). CDR1 is MNHEY and CDR2 is SMNVEV in the germline V gene (reference sequence). The CDR3 spans 15 residues. Trimming took 4 bases from V and 3 from J, leaving 13 bases between them. The CDR3 sequence is CASSSRLDLYNEQFF. CDR3 DNA sequence: TGTGCCAGCAGTTCCCGACTAGACCTCTACAATGAGCAGTTCTTC.

This clone has ten or more counts. The V gene is TRBV15, the J gene TRBJ2-4; 14 positions match TRBD2. This CDR3 comprises 16 residues. V shed 1 base, J shed 15 bases, and the junction held 11 bases outside the gene matches. Germline lookup yields CDR1 LNHNV and CDR2 YYDKDF (reference sequence). CDR3 coding DNA: TGTGCCACCAGCAGAGGGAAGGGGACTAGCGGGAGCAGCACGTACTTC. The encoded protein is CATSRGKGTSGSSTYF.

The chain uses TRBV5-6 and TRBJ1-1; 7 bases are a match to TRBD1. Germline V gives CDR1 SGHDT, CDR2 YYEEEE. Trimming at V came to 7 bases and at J to 4 bases, leaving 16 bases not matched to a gene. The CDR3 extends over 16 amino acids. CDR3 protein: CASWHTVDRVGTEAFF. DNA for the CDR3: TGTGCCAGCTGGCATACGGTAGACAGGGTCGGCACTGAAGCTTTCTTT.

V is TRBV7-3 and J is TRBJ2-7; TRBD2 might be the D (5 bases). The V end lost 3 bases, the J end lost 4 bases, and 19 bases lay between the germline ends. CDR1 and CDR2 from the germline V gene are SGHTA and FQGTGA. The CDR3 has 16 amino acids. CDR3 nucleotides: TGTGCCAGCAGCTTCTCAGAACTAAGCGGACTGTACGAGCAGTACGTC. Protein: CASSFSELSGLYEQYV.

This clone occurred a few times. The chain links TRBV29-1 to TRBJ1-1; TRBD1 is a possible D gene (6 bases). Germline V gene sequence: CDR1 SQVTM, CDR2 ANQGSEA. Trimming took off 6 bases at V and 3 bases at J, with 14 bases between the two ends. CDR3 length equals 13 residues. CDR3 loop: CSVEGGSYTEAFF. For the CDR3, the DNA is TGCAGCGTCGAGGGGGGGTCCTACACTGAAGCTTTCTTT.

The chain recombines TRBV7-2 with TRBJ1-1; D ambiguous. V was trimmed by 3 bases and J by 4 bases, leaving 12 bases between them. Germline values: CDR1 SGHTA, CDR2 FQGNSA. The CDR3 is 14 amino acids. The CDR3, as DNA: TGTGCCAGCAGCTTCGATCACGGTAGCACTGAAGCTTTCTTT. Translated, it gives CASSFDHGSTEAFF. Supplemented by reference TRBV7-2 and TRBJ1-1, the full variable domain reads GAGVSQSPSNKVTEKGKDVELRCDPISGHTALYWYRQSLGQGLEFLIYFQGNSAPDKSGLPSDRFSAERTGGSVSTLTIQRTQQEDSAVYLCASSFDHGSTEAFFGQGTRLTVV.

This clone has only a few counts. J is TRBJ2-1 and V is TRBV9; D perhaps matches TRBD2 (6 bases). Germline values: CDR1 SGDLS, CDR2 YYNGEE. V shed 3 bases and J shed 9 bases, with 16 bases lying between them. CDR3 length: 14 residues. The CDR3 protein is CASSAGPQGGEQFF. The CDR3 bases are TGTGCCAGCAGCGCAGGACCTCAGGGAGGTGAGCAGTTCTTC.

This clone has just a few counts. V and J are TRBV4-3 and TRBJ2-5; no definite D call. Germline V gene sequence: CDR1 LGHNA, CDR2 YSLEER. Trimming removed 1 base from V and 1 base from J, with 10 bases in between. The CDR3 has 15 residues. The CDR3 DNA reads TGCGCCAGCAGCCAAGGGTGGGCCACCCAAGAGACCCAGTACTTC. This encodes CASSQGWATQETQYF.

The table lists this clone with a few counts. The CDR3 loop is CASSQDRQVPGELFF. The CDR3 DNA is TGCGCCAGCAGCCAAGATAGACAGGTTCCCGGGGAGCTGTTTTTT. V gene TRBV4-3 combines with J gene TRBJ2-2; a possible D gene is TRBD1 (6 bases). Per germline, CDR1 LGHNA and CDR2 YSLEER. CDR3 length: 15 residues. Trimming cost V 0 bases and J 6 bases, with 11 bases left between them.

The chain is built from TRBV4-3 and TRBJ2-3; 8 positions agree with TRBD2. Germline V CDR1 and CDR2: LGHNA, YSLEER. Trimming took 0 bases from V and 4 from J; bases not matched to a gene: 9. The CDR3 sequence is 17 residues long. The CDR3 DNA is TGCGCCAGCAGCCAAGATAATCGCGGGGGGCCCCCAGATACGCAGTATTTT. Translation gives CASSQDNRGGPPDTQYF.

The rearrangement uses TRBV4-1 and TRBJ2-3; D is unclear. This CDR3 is built from 16 residues. The germline gives CDR1 MGHRA, CDR2 YSYEKL. Trimming removed 6 bases at V and 0 bases at J, with 16 bases between. CDR3 region: CASRETKRTSTDTQYF. In nucleotides, the CDR3 is TGCGCCAGCAGGGAGACGAAGCGTACTAGCACAGATACGCAGTATTTT.

The chain links TRBV19 to TRBJ1-2; possible D gene TRBD1, 6 bases. The CDR3 length is 13 residues. With 3 bases removed from V and 5 bases from J, the gap between germline ends came to 10 bases. The germline gives CDR1 LNHDA, CDR2 SQIVND (reference sequence). The chain's CDR3 is CASSIAQGYGYTF. CDR3 sequence (DNA): TGTGCCAGTAGTATTGCACAGGGATATGGCTACACCTTC.

This clone occurred a few times. This chain joins TRBV7-9 and TRBJ2-3, with TRBD2 as a possible D gene (5 bases). Germline V gives CDR1 SEHNR, CDR2 FQNEAQ (reference sequence). The length of the CDR3 is 15 residues. The V and J ends lost 1 base and 2 bases respectively, with 10 bases between them. The CDR3 coding sequence is TGTGCCAGCAGCTTAGACGCGGGCCACACAGATACGCAGTATTTT. Its translation: CASSLDAGHTDTQYF.

This clone was seen ten or more times. The chain carries TRBV7-3 and TRBJ2-1; D remains unclear. V shed 6 bases and J shed 0 bases, with 12 bases lying between them. This CDR3 is built from 15 residues. Germline-derived CDR1 and CDR2 are SGHTA and FQGTGA. The CDR3 protein is CASSQTESSYNEQFF. CDR3 DNA: TGTGCCAGCAGTCAAACAGAGAGCTCCTACAATGAGCAGTTCTTC.

The rearrangement links TRBV30 to TRBJ2-3; possible D gene TRBD2, 6 bases. Germline values: CDR1 GTSNPN, CDR2 SVGIG (reference sequence). The CDR3 loop spans 15 amino acids. V lost 1 base, J lost 5 bases, and 16 bases lay in between. In DNA form, the CDR3 reads TGTGCCTGGAGTGGCGGGAACATTATCAGAGATACGCAGTATTTT. Protein sequence: CAWSGGNIIRDTQYF.

V usage is TRBV29-1 and J usage is TRBJ2-3, with 15 positions matching TRBD2. V shed 6 bases and J 3 bases; nucleotides not matched to a gene: 7. The CDR3 extends over 16 amino acids. The V gene's germline CDR1 is SQVTM and CDR2 ANQGSEA. CDR3 bases: TGCAGCGTCCAGGGACTAGCGGGAGGCCGGACAGATACGCAGTATTTT. This encodes CSVQGLAGGRTDTQYF.

This clone showed up just a few times. The chain uses TRBV18 and TRBJ2-5; D gene ambiguous. The CDR3 extends over 12 amino acids. V was trimmed by 3 bases and J by 5 bases, leaving 7 bases between them. From germline, CDR1 is KGHSH and CDR2 LQKENI. CDR3 protein: CASSPGIETQYF. The DNA for the CDR3 is TGTGCCAGCTCACCGGGGATCGAGACCCAGTACTTC.

This clone was counted only a few times. The V and J genes are TRBV4-3 and TRBJ2-7; D possibly corresponds to TRBD1 (6 bases). The CDR3 runs to 14 residues. The ends were cut back, 2 bases at V and 5 bases at J, with 13 bases in the middle. The germline CDR1 and CDR2 sequences are LGHNA and YSLEER. CDR3: CASSQQGIGDEQYF. CDR3 DNA: TGCGCCAGCAGCCAACAGGGGATCGGGGACGAGCAGTACTTC.

Only a few counts were recorded for this clone. The rearrangement uses TRBV2 and TRBJ1-4; tentatively, D is TRBD1 (5 bases). Between the trimmed V and J ends, which lost 6 bases and 5 bases, there was a span of 19 bases. The length of the CDR3 is 16 residues. Germline V gene data show CDR1 as SNHLY and CDR2 as FYNNEI. CDR3 coding DNA: TGTGCCAGCAGGGATCCAGGGATAGGGAAGAATGAAAAACTGTTTTTT. This sequence encodes CASRDPGIGKNEKLFF.

This clone was seen a few times. The chain carries TRBV4-1 and TRBJ2-6; D not resolved. Germline V gene sequence: CDR1 MGHRA, CDR2 YSYEKL. V was trimmed by 7 bases and J by 2 bases, leaving 12 bases between them. The CDR3 consists of 15 residues. As DNA, the CDR3 is TGCGCCAGCACCACAATCCTAACTGGGGCCAACGTCCTGACTTTC. Its protein is CASTTILTGANVLTF.

This clone occurred a few times. This chain links TRBV27 with TRBJ2-3; 12 nucleotides align to TRBD2. CDR3 length equals 20 residues. Trimming cost V 2 bases and J 3 bases; bases outside gene matches: 15. Germline loops: CDR1 MNHEY, CDR2 SMNVEV (reference sequence). CDR3 in amino acids: CASSLDLPWTSGNPTDTQYF. CDR3 bases: TGTGCCAGCAGTTTAGACCTACCATGGACTAGCGGGAACCCAACAGATACGCAGTATTTT.

The chain joins TRBV11-3 to TRBJ2-1; D is perhaps TRBD2 (6 bases). V was clipped by 0 bases and J by 2 bases, with 11 bases between them. Germline CDR1 reads SGHNT; CDR2 reads YENEEA. This CDR3 contains 16 residues. The CDR3 protein is CASSLDGSGPYNEQFF. CDR3 nucleotides: TGTGCCAGCAGCTTAGATGGCAGCGGGCCCTACAATGAGCAGTTCTTC.

V is TRBV29-1 and J is TRBJ1-1; 9 bases match TRBD1. This CDR3 is 11 amino acids long. Trimming removed 6 bases from V and 7 bases from J; junction bases left unmatched: 3. Germline assignment: CDR1 SQVTM and CDR2 ANQGSEA. CDR3 in DNA: TGCAGCGTGGGACAGGGTGGTGAAGCTTTCTTT. Its protein product is CSVGQGGEAFF.

The chain joins TRBV7-2 to TRBJ2-1, with a weak D call TRBD2 (5 bases). The V gene's germline CDR1 is SGHTA and CDR2 FQGNSA. The CDR3 has 14 residues. Trimming shortened V by 7 bases and J by 0 bases, and 10 bases separated the two germline ends. The CDR3 nucleotides read TGTGCCAGCACCCCCGCGGGCTCCTACAATGAGCAGTTCTTC. Protein product: CASTPAGSYNEQFF.

The rearrangement uses TRBV7-2 and TRBJ1-5, with D unresolved. Looked up from germline, CDR1 is SGHTA and CDR2 is FQGNSA. Trimming stripped 1 base from V and 1 base from J, with 8 bases between. This CDR3 is built from 15 residues. CDR3 in DNA: TGTGCCAGCAGCTTAGTTGTGGTGAGCAATCAGCCCCAGCATTTT. As protein: CASSLVVVSNQPQHF.